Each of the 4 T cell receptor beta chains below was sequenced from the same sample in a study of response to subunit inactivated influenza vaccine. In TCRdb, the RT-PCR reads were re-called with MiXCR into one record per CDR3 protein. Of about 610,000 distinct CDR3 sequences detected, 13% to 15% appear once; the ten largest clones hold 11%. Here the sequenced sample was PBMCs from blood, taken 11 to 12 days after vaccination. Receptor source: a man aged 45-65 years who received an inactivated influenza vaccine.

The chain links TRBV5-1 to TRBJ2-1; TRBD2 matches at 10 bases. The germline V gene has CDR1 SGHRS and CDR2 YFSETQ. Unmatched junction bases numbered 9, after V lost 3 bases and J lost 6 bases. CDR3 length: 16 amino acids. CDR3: CASSSFPSGGINEQFF. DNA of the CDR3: TGCGCCAGCAGCTCCTTCCCTAGCGGGGGTATCAATGAGCAGTTCTTC.

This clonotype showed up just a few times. The CDR3 DNA reads as TGTGCCAGCAGCCCAGCGGGGAACCAAGAGACCCAGTACTTC. It codes for CASSPAGNQETQYF. The V call is TRBV11-2, the J call TRBJ2-5, with TRBD2 matching over 7 bases. The ends lost 5 bases at V and 0 bases at J; junction bases unmatched: 3. Germline CDR1 reads SGHAT; CDR2 reads FQNNGV. This CDR3 is built from 14 residues.

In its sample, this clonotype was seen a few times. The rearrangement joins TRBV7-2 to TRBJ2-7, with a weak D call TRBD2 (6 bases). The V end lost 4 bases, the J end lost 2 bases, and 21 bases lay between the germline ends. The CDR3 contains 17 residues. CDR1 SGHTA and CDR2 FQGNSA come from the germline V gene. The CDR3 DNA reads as TGTGCCAGCAGCTCGGGACTGACCCTCTCGTTCCCCTACGAGCAGTACTTC. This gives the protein CASSSGLTLSFPYEQYF.

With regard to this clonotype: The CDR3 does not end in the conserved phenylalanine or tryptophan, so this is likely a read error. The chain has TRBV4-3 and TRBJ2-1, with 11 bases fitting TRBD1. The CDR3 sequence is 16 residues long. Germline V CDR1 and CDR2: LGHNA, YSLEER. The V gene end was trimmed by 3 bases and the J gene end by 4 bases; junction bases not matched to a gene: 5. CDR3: CASSQERDRGYNEQFS. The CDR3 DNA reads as TGCGCCAGCAGCCAGGAACGGGACAGGGGGTACAATGAGCAGTTCTCC.